A selection of T cell receptor beta chains follows, all from one sample in a study of T-cell reconstitution after alpha-beta-depleted transplantation in children. TCRdb re-analysed the PCR reads in MiXCR, keeping a single row per CDR3 protein. The repertoire holds just over 350,000 distinct CDR3 sequences, about 14% seen once, with about 4.5% in the top ten. Material: PBMCs, obtained from the stem cell graft. These receptors originate from a human donor who donated a stem cell graft to a child with Fanconi anemia. CDR3s include the opening cysteine and the closing phenylalanine or tryptophan. D genes are given only for firm matches. Size is omitted from some rows. Given values are once, few, many or a class for expanded clones.

-	TRBJ2-7	-	TRBV5-4	TGTGCCAGCAGCTTTTGGGACAACTCCTACGAGCAGTACTTC	CASSFWDNSYEQYF
-	TRBJ2-3	-	TRBV28	TGTGCCAGCGGGAGGTTGAGCACAGATACGCAGTATTTT	CASGRLSTDTQYF
many	TRBJ2-1	-	TRBV7-6	TGTGCCAGCTCACTAGCAGGCGATTACAATGAGCAGTTCTTC	CASSLAGDYNEQFF
few	TRBJ2-5	TRBD2	TRBV29-1	TGCAGCGTTATAGCGGGGGGGAGCCAAGAGACCCAGTACTTC	CSVIAGGSQETQYF
many	TRBJ2-7	TRBD1	TRBV9	TGTGCCAGCAGCCCTTGGGACAGGGCCGACGAGCAGTACTTC	CASSPWDRADEQYF
few	TRBJ2-7	-	TRBV7-2	TGTGCCAGCAGCTTAGCAGGGATTGCTAAAACCTACGAGCAGTACTTC	CASSLAGIAKTYEQYF
few	TRBJ1-4	-	TRBV11-2	TGTGCCAGCAGCTTAAATTGGGGGACGATGGACGAAAAACTGTTTTTT	CASSLNWGTMDEKLFF
-	TRBJ1-1	-	TRBV3-1	TGTGCCAGCAGCCACGCAGGGAGGGATGAAGCTTTCTTT	CASSHAGRDEAFF
-	TRBJ1-1	-	TRBV29-1	TGCAGCGTTGGTTCCCGACTTAACACTGAAGCTTTCTTT	CSVGSRLNTEAFF
-	TRBJ1-6	-	TRBV20-1	TGCAGTGCTAGAGGCGCTTCTGCCCTCCACTTT	CSARGASALHF
once	TRBJ2-1	-	TRBV30	TGTGCCTGGAACCGGGCCCTGACACGCTCCTACAATGAGCAGTTCTTC	CAWNRALTRSYNEQFF
-	TRBJ1-1	-	TRBV5-5	TGTGCCAGCAGCTTGGTACTTTCTGGGGACACTGAAGCTTTCTTT	CASSLVLSGDTEAFF
few	TRBJ1-3	-	TRBV29-1	TGCAGCGTTGACGGCGGGGCACATGGAAACACCATATATTTT	CSVDGGAHGNTIYF
-	TRBJ2-3	TRBD1	TRBV24-1	TGTGCCACCAAGGGACAGGGCGCAGATACGCAGTATTTT	CATKGQGADTQYF
many	TRBJ2-1	-	TRBV15	TGTGCCACCAGCAGAATTGTACGAACCCAACTCGTCTCCTACAATGAGCAGTTCTTC	CATSRIVRTQLVSYNEQFF